The 10 T cell receptor beta chains below all came from one sample that was sequenced in a study of blood T cells in healthy people across ages. Primed by a sample-barcoded 5' primer and a J-beta primer mix, a second PCR proceeded for about 6 to 11 cycles. TCRdb reanalysed the 5' RACE reads using MiXCR and keeps one entry per CDR3 protein. The profile covers around 1.5 million distinct CDR3 sequences, with 30% to 35% appearing a single time and about 11% taken by the ten largest. The sequenced sample consisted of blood. The receptors here all came from a woman between 25 and 40 years old in good health.

This chain joins TRBV5-4 and TRBJ1-1, with D tentatively TRBD1 (6 bases). Trimming left V 4 bases short and J 8 bases short, with 15 bases between. This CDR3 comprises 13 residues. Germline CDR1 SGHNT, CDR2 YYREEE (reference sequence). In DNA, the CDR3 is TGTGCCAGCAGCCCTGACCCCGGGACAGAAGCTTTCTTT. Translation: CASSPDPGTEAFF.

This clonotype was observed a few times. The chain recombines TRBV2 with TRBJ2-1, with TRBD2 matching over 7 bases. Unmatched junction bases numbered 9, after V lost 8 bases and J lost 11 bases. Looked up from germline, CDR1 is SNHLY and CDR2 is FYNNEI. The length of the CDR3 is 12 residues. The CDR3 here is CASGFSGGKQFF. The CDR3 region has the DNA TGTGCCAGCGGGTTTTCGGGGGGTAAGCAGTTCTTC. Combining the CDR3 with reference TRBV2 and TRBJ2-1 gives the whole variable domain EPEVTQTPSHQVTQMGQEVILRCVPISNHLYFYWYRQILGQKVEFLVSFYNNEISEKSEIFDDQFSVERPDGSNFTLKIRSTKLEDSAMYFCASGFSGGKQFFGPGTRLTVL.

The genes are TRBV12-3 or TRBV12-4 and TRBJ1-6; D uncertain. CDR3 length equals 14 residues. Trimming cost V 3 bases and J 4 bases, with 7 bases left between them. CDR3 sequence: CASSFRIYNSPLHF. For the CDR3, the DNA is TGTGCCAGCAGTTTCAGGATTTATAATTCACCCCTCCACTTT.

The V call is TRBV3-1, the J call TRBJ1-6; D not resolved. Germline-derived CDR1 and CDR2 are LGHDT and YNNKEL (reference sequence). The CDR3 has 13 amino acids. V was cut by 4 bases and J by 7 bases, with 8 bases left in between. The CDR3 loop is CASSPRLNSPLHF. In nucleotides, the CDR3 is TGTGCCAGCAGCCCTCGACTAAATTCACCCCTCCACTTT.

J is TRBJ2-5 and V is TRBV6-6; TRBD2 aligns across 15 bases. The CDR3 sequence is 16 residues long. Germline-derived CDR1 and CDR2 are MNHNY and SVGAGI (reference sequence). Trimming at V came to 6 bases and at J to 5 bases, leaving 7 bases not matched to a gene. CDR3 nucleotides: TGTGCCAGCAGCATTCCTGGGACTAGCGGGAGGGAGACCCAGTACTTC. This sequence encodes CASSIPGTSGRETQYF.

The table lists this clonotype with a few counts. The V and J genes are TRBV20-1 and TRBJ2-7, with 16 bases lining up with TRBD2. Germline V gives CDR1 DFQATT, CDR2 SNEGSKA (reference sequence). The CDR3 runs to 15 residues. Trimming removed 4 bases from V and 7 bases from J; junction bases left unmatched: 7. In DNA, the CDR3 is TGCAGTGCTAAAGGGACTAGCGGGAGGGCCATTGAGCAGTACTTC. It translates to CSAKGTSGRAIEQYF.

A word on this clonotype: A read error may explain this, as a much larger clone is one base away. The chain couples TRBV10-3 to TRBJ1-1, with D perhaps TRBD1 (5 bases). This CDR3 comprises 15 residues. Trimming pared 6 bases from V and 8 bases from J, leaving 22 bases between. Germline V gene data show CDR1 as ENHRY and CDR2 as SYGVKD. In DNA form, the CDR3 reads TGTGCCATCAGCCTGGGACGCGCCGAGAGATTCGAAGCTTTCTTT. As protein: CAISLGRAERFEAFF.

This clonotype was detected many times. The chain uses TRBV4-1 and TRBJ2-1; 9 bases line up with TRBD1. The V and J ends lost 0 bases and 6 bases, in that order; junction bases with no gene match: 6. The CDR3 loop spans 16 amino acids. The V gene's germline CDR1 is MGHRA and CDR2 YSYEKL. CDR3 DNA: TGCGCCAGCAGCCAAGACAGGACAGGGGTCCGCAATGAGCAGTTCTTC. It codes for CASSQDRTGVRNEQFF.

This clonotype was detected a few times. A junction boundary mismatches the germline segment, possibly from a read error. The chain uses TRBV10-3 and TRBJ1-5; D is perhaps TRBD1 (5 bases). In germline, CDR1 is ENHRY, CDR2 SYGVKD. The CDR3 totals 12 residues. CDR3 sequence: CAISVGGQPPHF. In DNA form, the CDR3 reads TGTGCCATCAGTGTCGGGGGTCAGCCCCCGCATTTT.

This clonotype was recorded a few times. CDR3 sequence: CAWSAGGGNQPQHF. In DNA form, the CDR3 reads TGTGCCTGGAGTGCGGGGGGCGGTAATCAGCCCCAGCATTTT. The V call is TRBV30, the J call TRBJ1-5, with D perhaps matching TRBD1 (6 bases). V lost 1 base, J lost 4 bases, and 11 bases lay in between. The CDR3 loop spans 14 amino acids. Germline-derived CDR1 and CDR2 are GTSNPN and SVGIG (reference sequence).